Below are 19 T cell receptor beta chains sequenced from a single sample in a study of CD8+CD57+ T cells in acquired aplastic anemia. An expansion of CD8+CD57+ cells by flow cytometry had been shown in patients chosen for sequencing. Profiles of TCR beta VDJ and CDR3 were generated from a genomic DNA template. TCRdb used MiXCR to reprocess the reads, holding one entry per CDR3 protein. The sample carries about 180,000 distinct CDR3 sequences, around 60% recorded once. Sequencing was performed on sorted CD4+, CD8+, or CD8+CD57+ T cells (not recorded which) from PBMCs. The receptors originated from a human donor with aplastic anemia.

The rearrangement links TRBV4-2 to TRBJ2-7; 8 positions match TRBD1. Germline CDR1 reads LGHNA; CDR2 reads YNFKEQ. V was clipped by 0 bases and J by 3 bases; unmatched bases: 7. CDR3 length equals 16 residues. The CDR3 nucleotides read TGTGCCAGCAGCCAAGAAGGGACAGGTAGTGTCTACGAGCAGTACTTC. It is translated as CASSQEGTGSVYEQYF.

Of note for this clonotype: This may stem from a read error, because a much larger clone lies one nucleotide away. The rearrangement links TRBV5-1 to TRBJ1-4; 7 bases fit TRBD1. The CDR3 totals 16 residues. Germline V gene data show CDR1 as SGHRS and CDR2 as YFSETQ. CDR3 in DNA: TGCACCAGCAGCCTAGAGCCCGACAGGGCTAATGAAAAACTGTTTTTT. Translation: CTSSLEPDRANEKLFF.

Comments on this clonotype: At one end, the junction sequence differs from germline, possibly due to a read error. The chain employs TRBV4-1 and TRBJ1-1, with D possibly matching TRBD1 (6 bases). Germline V gene sequence: CDR1 MGHRA, CDR2 YSYEKL. CDR3 length: 14 amino acids. The DNA for the CDR3 is TGCGCCAGCAGCCAAGATGCAGGGGACACTGAAACTTCCTTT. Its translation: CASSQDAGDTETSF.

The V gene is TRBV19, the J gene TRBJ2-2; D gene uncertain. This CDR3 is built from 14 residues. Germline CDR1 is LNHDA and CDR2 is SQIVND (reference sequence). V lost 7 bases, J lost 1 base, and 10 bases lay in between. Here the CDR3 DNA reads TGTGCCAGTACCGCCACGGGGAACACCGGGGAGCTGTTTTTT. This encodes CASTATGNTGELFF.

This clonotype came up many times. This chain links TRBV5-6 with TRBJ1-4; 10 positions agree with TRBD1. V gave up 4 bases and J gave up 7 bases; unmatched junction bases: 4. Germline assignment: CDR1 SGHDT and CDR2 YYEEEE. The CDR3 loop spans 14 amino acids. This CDR3 reads CASSEGQGPEKLFF. For the CDR3, the DNA is TGTGCCAGCAGCGAGGGACAGGGGCCTGAAAAACTGTTTTTT.

The V call is TRBV9, the J call TRBJ2-2; 14 bases map to TRBD2. With 3 bases clipped from V and 7 bases from J, the junction kept 5 bases outside the gene matches. CDR1 SGDLS and CDR2 YYNGEE come from the germline V gene. The CDR3 contains 16 residues. The CDR3 is CASSARLAGGSGELFF. Written as DNA, the CDR3 is TGTGCCAGCAGCGCAAGACTAGCGGGGGGGAGCGGGGAGCTGTTTTTT.

This chain uses TRBV12-3 or TRBV12-4 with TRBJ1-1; D is uncertain. This CDR3 spans 13 amino acids. The V end lost 3 bases, the J end lost 0 bases, and 5 bases lay between the germline ends. CDR3 sequence (DNA): TGTGCCAGCAGTTTCGCCCTGAACACTGAAGCTTTCTTT. Amino acids: CASSFALNTEAFF.

This clonotype appeared a few times. The chain carries TRBV24-1 and TRBJ1-2; TRBD1 agrees at 7 bases. Germline V gene lookup returns CDR1 KGHDR and CDR2 SFDVKD. V shed 2 bases, J shed 2 bases, and the junction held 4 bases outside the gene matches. The CDR3 length is 15 residues. CDR3 protein: CATSDWPDRNYGYTF. Here the CDR3 DNA reads TGTGCCACCAGTGATTGGCCGGACAGGAACTATGGCTACACCTTC.

The genes are TRBV7-2 and TRBJ2-1, with 9 bases lining up with TRBD2. After removal of 4 bases from V and 5 bases from J, the junction contained 15 bases not matched to a gene. This CDR3 contains 18 residues. Germline V gene lookup returns CDR1 SGHTA and CDR2 FQGNSA. CDR3 protein: CASSSRGRSGGPDNEQFF. DNA of the CDR3: TGTGCCAGCAGCTCTAGGGGGAGGAGCGGGGGGCCAGACAATGAGCAGTTCTTC.

The chain combines TRBV7-2 with TRBJ1-1, with 10 positions matching TRBD1. V shed 2 bases and J 1 base; nucleotides not matched to a gene: 4. Germline values: CDR1 SGHTA, CDR2 FQGNSA. This CDR3 is 16 amino acids long. CDR3 region: CASSLRRTGGNTEAFF. CDR3 DNA sequence: TGTGCCAGCAGCTTACGACGGACAGGGGGGAACACTGAAGCTTTCTTT.

V and J are TRBV25-1 and TRBJ2-2; D is undetermined. Deletions cut 3 bases from V and 2 bases from J, with 7 bases between. CDR1 is MGHDK and CDR2 is SYGVNS in the germline V gene. The CDR3 spans 14 residues. The CDR3 loop is CASSEVANTGELFF. CDR3 bases: TGTGCCAGCAGTGAGGTAGCCAACACCGGGGAGCTGTTTTTT.

This chain uses TRBV7-9 with TRBJ1-4; D gene uncertain. The V end lost 8 bases, the J end lost 8 bases, and 21 bases lay between the germline ends. The CDR3 runs to 15 residues. CDR1 is SEHNR and CDR2 is FQNEAQ in the germline V gene (reference sequence). CDR3 protein: CASGPSGVDREKLFF. CDR3 DNA: TGTGCCAGCGGCCCTAGCGGGGTTGATCGGGAAAAACTGTTTTTT.

The rearrangement uses TRBV7-3 and TRBJ2-7; D not resolved. The germline CDR1 and CDR2 sequences are SGHTA and FQGTGA. CDR3 length: 13 amino acids. With 8 bases removed from V and 0 bases from J, the gap between germline ends came to 11 bases. The CDR3 region has the DNA TGTGCCAGCGCCGAATGGAGCTCCTACGAGCAGTACTTC. Amino acid sequence: CASAEWSSYEQYF.

This clonotype was recorded once. This sequence joins TRBV15 and TRBJ2-5; D possibly corresponds to TRBD2 (6 bases). Germline CDR1 is LNHNV and CDR2 is YYDKDF (reference sequence). The germline V and J ends were trimmed by 7 bases and 1 base, with 10 bases remaining between them. The CDR3 is 13 amino acids. CDR3 bases: TGTGCCACCAACGCGGGACTCCAAGAGACCCAGTACTTC. Amino acid sequence: CATNAGLQETQYF.

Written as DNA, the CDR3 is TGTGCCGCAGGACGGGACAGGGGAATTAGGGAGCAGTACTTC. It yields the protein CAAGRDRGIREQYF. The gene calls are TRBV7-3 and TRBJ2-7; TRBD1 matches 10 bases. The junction had 14 bases not matched to a gene; V was cut back by 11 bases and J by 7 bases. This CDR3 contains 14 residues. Per germline, CDR1 SGHTA and CDR2 FQGTGA.

The CDR3 protein is CASIAPGGTNGYTF. Here the CDR3 DNA reads TGTGCCAGCATTGCTCCCGGAGGGACTAATGGCTACACCTTC. The chain uses TRBV6-6 and TRBJ1-2, with D possibly matching TRBD1 (5 bases). This CDR3 has 14 residues. V lost 7 bases and J 6 bases, leaving 18 bases between the germline ends. Germline CDR1 reads MNHNY; CDR2 reads SVGAGI (reference sequence).

This chain links TRBV24-1 with TRBJ2-7; 8 bases match TRBD2. Germline values: CDR1 KGHDR, CDR2 SFDVKD. V lost 2 bases, J lost 4 bases, and 3 bases stayed unmatched. The length of the CDR3 is 14 residues. This chain's CDR3 is CATSDSLAGYEQYF. The CDR3 DNA follows: TGTGCCACCAGTGATTCTCTAGCGGGTTACGAGCAGTACTTC.

Details on this clonotype: One end of the junction fails to match germline, which may point to a read error. The V call is TRBV7-2, the J call TRBJ2-3, with a possible D match to TRBD2 (5 bases). CDR1 is SGHTA, CDR2 FQGNSA, per germline. The CDR3 loop spans 14 amino acids. The CDR3 DNA reads TGTGCCAGCGGCTTAGGACTCGGCACAGATACGCAGTATTTT. It is translated as CASGLGLGTDTQYF.

This clonotype was detected many times. This chain connects TRBV13 to TRBJ2-7, with D perhaps TRBD1 (7 bases). Trimming pared 3 bases from V and 0 bases from J, leaving 12 bases between. CDR3 length equals 15 residues. From germline, CDR1 is PRHDT and CDR2 FYEKMQ (reference sequence). The CDR3 DNA reads as TGTGCCAGCAGCTTGGGCGGGACAGTCTCCTACGAGCAGTACTTC. It specifies CASSLGGTVSYEQYF.